The entry that follows covers one TCR beta chain sequence. The assay was immunoSEQ multiplex PCR, and TCRdb's table has in-frame clones only and misses some. The sample records 55,000 to 75,000 clones, approximately 80% being singletons. This sample was included in a study of blood T cell repertoires in COVID-19. CDR1 and CDR2 (germline): LGHNT, FRNRAP. The V gene lost 5 bases and the J gene lost 2 bases, with 14 bases spanning the gap. This CDR3 has 15 residues. This receptor was identified in a man older than 75 with active COVID-19. The chain has TRBV12-5 and TRBJ2-3; the D gene is possibly TRBD1 (6 bases). The sequenced sample consisted of peripheral blood. CDR3 region: CASGPGEWDTDTQYF. The CDR3 bases are TGTGCTAGTGGTCCAGGGGAGTGGGACACAGATACGCAGTATTTT.